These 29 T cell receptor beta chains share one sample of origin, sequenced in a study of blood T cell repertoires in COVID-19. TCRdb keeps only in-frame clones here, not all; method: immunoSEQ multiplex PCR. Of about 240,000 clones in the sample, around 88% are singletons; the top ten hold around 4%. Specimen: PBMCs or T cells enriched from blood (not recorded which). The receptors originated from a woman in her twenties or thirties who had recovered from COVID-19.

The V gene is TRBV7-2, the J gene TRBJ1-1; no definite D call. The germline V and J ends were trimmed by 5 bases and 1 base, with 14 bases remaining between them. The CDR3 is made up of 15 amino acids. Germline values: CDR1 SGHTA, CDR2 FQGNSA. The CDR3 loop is CASSILGLANTEAFF. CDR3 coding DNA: TGTGCCAGCAGCATACTTGGGCTTGCGAACACTGAAGCTTTCTTT.

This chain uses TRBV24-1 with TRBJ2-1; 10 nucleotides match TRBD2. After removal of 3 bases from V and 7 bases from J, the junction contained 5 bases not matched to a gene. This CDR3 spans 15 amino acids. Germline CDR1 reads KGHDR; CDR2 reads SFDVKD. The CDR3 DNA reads TGTGCCACCAGTGATAGCGGGAGGGCGAAGAATGAGCAGTTCTTC. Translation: CATSDSGRAKNEQFF.

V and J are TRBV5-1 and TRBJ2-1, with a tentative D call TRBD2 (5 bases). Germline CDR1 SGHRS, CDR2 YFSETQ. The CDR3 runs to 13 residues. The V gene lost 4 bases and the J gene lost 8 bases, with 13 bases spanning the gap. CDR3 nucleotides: TGCGCCAGCAGCACAATTAGCGCGGATGAGCAGTTCTTC. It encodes CASSTISADEQFF.

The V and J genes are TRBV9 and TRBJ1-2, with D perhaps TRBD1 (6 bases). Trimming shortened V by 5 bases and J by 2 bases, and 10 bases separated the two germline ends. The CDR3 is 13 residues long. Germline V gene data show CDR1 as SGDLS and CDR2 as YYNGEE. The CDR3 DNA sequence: TGTGCCAGCAGACCCCAGGGGAACTATGGCTACACCTTC. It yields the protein CASRPQGNYGYTF.

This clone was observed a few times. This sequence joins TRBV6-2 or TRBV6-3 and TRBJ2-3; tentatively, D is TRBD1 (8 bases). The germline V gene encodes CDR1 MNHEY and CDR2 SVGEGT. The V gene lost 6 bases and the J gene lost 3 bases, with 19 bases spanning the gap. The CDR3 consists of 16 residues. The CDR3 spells CASSPMTGEGTDTQYF. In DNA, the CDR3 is TGTGCCAGCAGCCCCATGACAGGGGAGGGGACAGATACGCAGTATTTT.

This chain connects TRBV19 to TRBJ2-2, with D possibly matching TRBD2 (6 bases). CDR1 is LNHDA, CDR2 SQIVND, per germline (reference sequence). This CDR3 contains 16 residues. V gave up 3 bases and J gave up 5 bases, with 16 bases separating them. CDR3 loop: CASSIRGQGGTGELFF. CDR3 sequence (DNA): TGTGCCAGTAGTATCCGGGGTCAGGGAGGTACCGGGGAGCTGTTTTTT. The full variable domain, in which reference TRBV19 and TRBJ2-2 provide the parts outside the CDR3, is DGGITQSPKYLFRKEGQNVTLSCEQNLNHDAMYWYRQDPGQGLRLIYYSQIVNDFQKGDIAEGYSVSREKKESFPLTVTSAQKNPTAFYLCASSIRGQGGTGELFFGEGSRLTVL.

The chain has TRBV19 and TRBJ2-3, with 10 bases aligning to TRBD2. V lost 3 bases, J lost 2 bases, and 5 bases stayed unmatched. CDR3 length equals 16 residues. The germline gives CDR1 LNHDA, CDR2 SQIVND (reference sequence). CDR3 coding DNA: TGTGCCAGTAGTATTAGGACTAGCGGCAACACAGATACGCAGTATTTT. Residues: CASSIRTSGNTDTQYF. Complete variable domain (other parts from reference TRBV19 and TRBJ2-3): DGGITQSPKYLFRKEGQNVTLSCEQNLNHDAMYWYRQDPGQGLRLIYYSQIVNDFQKGDIAEGYSVSREKKESFPLTVTSAQKNPTAFYLCASSIRTSGNTDTQYFGPGTRLTVL.

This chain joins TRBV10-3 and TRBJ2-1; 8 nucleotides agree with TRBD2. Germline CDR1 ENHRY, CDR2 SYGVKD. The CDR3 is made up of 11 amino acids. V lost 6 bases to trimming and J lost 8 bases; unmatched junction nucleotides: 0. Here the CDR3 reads CAISGGDEQFF. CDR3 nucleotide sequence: TGTGCCATCAGCGGGGGGGATGAGCAGTTCTTC.

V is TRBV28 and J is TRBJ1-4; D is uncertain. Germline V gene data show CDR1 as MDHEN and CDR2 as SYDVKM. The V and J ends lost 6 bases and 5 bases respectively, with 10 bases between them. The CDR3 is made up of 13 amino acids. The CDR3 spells CASRGSENEKLFF. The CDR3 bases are TGTGCCAGCAGGGGGAGCGAAAATGAAAAACTGTTTTTT.

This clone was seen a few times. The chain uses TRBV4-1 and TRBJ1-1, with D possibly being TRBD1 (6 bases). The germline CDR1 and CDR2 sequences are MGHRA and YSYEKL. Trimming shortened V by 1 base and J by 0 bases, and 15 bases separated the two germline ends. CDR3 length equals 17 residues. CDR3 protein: CASSQVSGVNMNTEAFF. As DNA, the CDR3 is TGCGCCAGCAGCCAAGTATCAGGGGTCAACATGAACACTGAAGCTTTCTTT.

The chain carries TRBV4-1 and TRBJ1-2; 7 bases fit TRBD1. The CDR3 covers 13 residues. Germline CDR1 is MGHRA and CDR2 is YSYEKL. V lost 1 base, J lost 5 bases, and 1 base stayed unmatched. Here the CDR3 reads CASSQGRGYGYTF. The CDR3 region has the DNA TGCGCCAGCAGCCAAGGCAGGGGGTATGGCTACACCTTC.

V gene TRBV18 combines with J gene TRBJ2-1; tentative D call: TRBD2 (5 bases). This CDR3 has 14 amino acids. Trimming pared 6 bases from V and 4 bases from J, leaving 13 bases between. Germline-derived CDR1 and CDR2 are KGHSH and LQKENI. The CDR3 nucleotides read TGTGCCAGCTCGTCGGAGGAACGTTACAATGAGCAGTTCTTC. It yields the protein CASSSEERYNEQFF. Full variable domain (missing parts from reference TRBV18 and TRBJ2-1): NAGVMQNPRHLVRRRGQEARLRCSPMKGHSHVYWYRQLPEEGLKFMVYLQKENIIDESGMPKERFSAEFPKEGPSILRIQQVVRGDSAAYFCASSSEERYNEQFFGPGTRLTVL.

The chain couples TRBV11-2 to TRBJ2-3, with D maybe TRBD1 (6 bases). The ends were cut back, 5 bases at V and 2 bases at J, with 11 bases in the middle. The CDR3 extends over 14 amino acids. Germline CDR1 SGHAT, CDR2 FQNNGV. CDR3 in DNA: TGTGCCAGCAGCCAAGGACAGACCACAGATACGCAGTATTTT. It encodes CASSQGQTTDTQYF.

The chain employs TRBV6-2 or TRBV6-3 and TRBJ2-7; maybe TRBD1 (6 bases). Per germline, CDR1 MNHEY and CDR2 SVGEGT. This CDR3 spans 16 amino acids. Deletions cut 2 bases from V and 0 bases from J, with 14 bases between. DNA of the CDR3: TGTGCCAGCAGTTACGATAGAAAGGGGGTCTCCTACGAGCAGTACTTC. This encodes CASSYDRKGVSYEQYF.

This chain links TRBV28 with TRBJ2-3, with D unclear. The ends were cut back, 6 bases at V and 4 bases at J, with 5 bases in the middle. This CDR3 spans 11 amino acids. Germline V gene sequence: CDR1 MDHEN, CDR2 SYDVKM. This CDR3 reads CASSLADTQYF. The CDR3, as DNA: TGTGCCAGCAGCCTAGCAGATACGCAGTATTTT.

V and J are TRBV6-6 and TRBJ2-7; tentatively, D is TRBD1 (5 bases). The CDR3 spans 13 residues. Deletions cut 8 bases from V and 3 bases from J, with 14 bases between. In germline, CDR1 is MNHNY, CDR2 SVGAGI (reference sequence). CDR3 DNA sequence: TGTGCCAGCTCCAGGGTGAGTGGCTACGAGCAGTACTTC. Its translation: CASSRVSGYEQYF.

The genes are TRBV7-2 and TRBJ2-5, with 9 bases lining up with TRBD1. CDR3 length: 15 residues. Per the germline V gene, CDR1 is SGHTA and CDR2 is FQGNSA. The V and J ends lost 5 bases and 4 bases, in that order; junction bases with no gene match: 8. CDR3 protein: CASSPGTGSPETQYF. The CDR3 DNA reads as TGTGCCAGCAGCCCGGGGACAGGGAGCCCAGAGACCCAGTACTTC.

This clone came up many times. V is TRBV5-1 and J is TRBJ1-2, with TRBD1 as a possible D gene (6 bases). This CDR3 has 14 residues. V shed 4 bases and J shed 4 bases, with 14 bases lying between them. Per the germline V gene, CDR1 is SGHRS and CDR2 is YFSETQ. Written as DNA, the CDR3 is TGCGCCAGCAGCGGAGTGGGGGCCAGCTATGGCTACACCTTC. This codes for CASSGVGASYGYTF.

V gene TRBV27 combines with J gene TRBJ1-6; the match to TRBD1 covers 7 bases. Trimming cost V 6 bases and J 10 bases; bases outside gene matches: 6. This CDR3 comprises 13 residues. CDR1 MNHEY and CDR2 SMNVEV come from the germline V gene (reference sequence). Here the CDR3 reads CASSLEQGSPLHF. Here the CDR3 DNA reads TGTGCCAGCAGCCTGGAACAGGGGTCACCCCTCCACTTT.

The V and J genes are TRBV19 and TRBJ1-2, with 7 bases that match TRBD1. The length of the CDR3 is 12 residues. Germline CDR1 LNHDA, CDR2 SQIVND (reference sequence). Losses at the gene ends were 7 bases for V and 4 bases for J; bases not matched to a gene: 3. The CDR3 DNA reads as TGTGCCAGTAAGGACAGGTTCTATGGCTACACCTTC. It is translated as CASKDRFYGYTF.

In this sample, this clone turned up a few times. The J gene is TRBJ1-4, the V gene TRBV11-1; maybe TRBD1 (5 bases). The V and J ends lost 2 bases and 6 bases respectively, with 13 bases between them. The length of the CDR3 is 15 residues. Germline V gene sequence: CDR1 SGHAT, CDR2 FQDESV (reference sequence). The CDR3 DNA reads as TGTGCCAGCAGCTTACGTGGAGGGACCTATGAAAAACTGTTTTTT. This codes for CASSLRGGTYEKLFF.

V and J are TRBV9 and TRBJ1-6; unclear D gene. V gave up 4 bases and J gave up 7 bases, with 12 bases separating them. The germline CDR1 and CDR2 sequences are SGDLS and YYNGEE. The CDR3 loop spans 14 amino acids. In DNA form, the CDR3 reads TGTGCCAGCAGCACAGACACACTCAATTCACCCCTCCACTTT. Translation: CASSTDTLNSPLHF.

The chain's CDR3 is CASSLTETYGYTF. The CDR3 nucleotides read TGTGCCAGCAGCCTGACGGAGACCTATGGCTACACCTTC. V usage is TRBV28 and J usage is TRBJ1-2; no firm D call. Between the trimmed V and J ends, which lost 6 bases and 4 bases, there was a span of 12 bases. Germline values: CDR1 MDHEN, CDR2 SYDVKM. The CDR3 contains 13 residues.

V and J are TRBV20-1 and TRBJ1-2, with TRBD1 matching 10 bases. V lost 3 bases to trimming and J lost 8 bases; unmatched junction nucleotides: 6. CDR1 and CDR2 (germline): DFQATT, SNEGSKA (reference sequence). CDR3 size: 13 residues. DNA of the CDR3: TGCAGTGCTAGTAGTGGGACAGGGGACGGCTACACCTTC. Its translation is CSASSGTGDGYTF.

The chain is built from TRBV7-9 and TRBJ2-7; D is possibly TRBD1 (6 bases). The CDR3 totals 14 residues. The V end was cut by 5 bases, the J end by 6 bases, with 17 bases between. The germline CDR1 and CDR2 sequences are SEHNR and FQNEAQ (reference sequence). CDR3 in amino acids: CASSEQGLSGEQYF. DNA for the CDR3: TGTGCCAGCAGCGAACAGGGATTGTCCGGCGAGCAGTACTTC.

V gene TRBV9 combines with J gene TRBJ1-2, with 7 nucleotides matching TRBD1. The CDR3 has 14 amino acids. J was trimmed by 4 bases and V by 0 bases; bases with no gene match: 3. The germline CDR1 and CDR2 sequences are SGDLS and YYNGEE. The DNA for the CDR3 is TGTGCCAGCAGCGTAGGGGGACAGTTCTATGGCTACACCTTC. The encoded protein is CASSVGGQFYGYTF.

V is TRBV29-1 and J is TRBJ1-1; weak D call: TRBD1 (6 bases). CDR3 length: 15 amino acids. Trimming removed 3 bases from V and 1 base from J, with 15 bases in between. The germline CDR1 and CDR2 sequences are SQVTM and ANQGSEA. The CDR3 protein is CSVDNSGQKNTEAFF. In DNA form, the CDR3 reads TGCAGCGTTGACAACTCAGGACAGAAGAACACTGAAGCTTTCTTT.

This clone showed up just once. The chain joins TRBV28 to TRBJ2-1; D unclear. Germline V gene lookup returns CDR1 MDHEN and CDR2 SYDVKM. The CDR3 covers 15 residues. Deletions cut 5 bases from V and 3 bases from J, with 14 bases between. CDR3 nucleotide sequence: TGTGCCAGCAGTCGGCTAGACTGGTACTACAATGAGCAGTTCTTC. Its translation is CASSRLDWYYNEQFF. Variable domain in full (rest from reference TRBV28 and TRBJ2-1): DVKVTQSSRYLVKRTGEKVFLECVQDMDHENMFWYRQDPGLGLRLIYFSYDVKMKEKGDIPEGYSVSREKKERFSLILESASTNQTSMYLCASSRLDWYYNEQFFGPGTRLTVL.

This CDR3 is CASSVVSGSSTEQFF. CDR3 DNA sequence: TGTGCCAGCAGCGTCGTCAGCGGGAGTAGTACTGAGCAGTTCTTC. The chain carries TRBV9 and TRBJ2-1; 8 nucleotides line up with TRBD2. The V gene end was trimmed by 2 bases and the J gene end by 9 bases; junction bases not matched to a gene: 10. Germline-derived CDR1 and CDR2 are SGDLS and YYNGEE. The CDR3 is made up of 15 amino acids. The full variable domain, in which reference TRBV9 and TRBJ2-1 provide the parts outside the CDR3, is DSGVTQTPKHLITATGQRVTLRCSPRSGDLSVYWYQQSLDQGLQFLIQYYNGEERAKGNILERFSAQQFPDLHSELNLSSLELGDSALYFCASSVVSGSSTEQFFGPGTRLTVL.